These 26 T cell receptor beta chains came from one sample sequenced in a study of blood T cell repertoires in COVID-19. TCRdb keeps only in-frame clones here, not all; method: immunoSEQ multiplex PCR. Altogether about 250,000 clones are present, about nine tenths being singletons, with the ten largest covering around 1.7%. The sequenced sample was PBMCs or T cells enriched from blood (not recorded which). These TCRs come from a man aged 40-50 years who had recovered from COVID-19.

The rearrangement links TRBV27 to TRBJ2-7, with TRBD2 identical over 9 bases. V trimming: 8 bases; J trimming: 3 bases; junction bases outside the gene matches: 11. Germline V gene lookup returns CDR1 MNHEY and CDR2 SMNVEV (reference sequence). This CDR3 has 15 residues. The CDR3 reads CASGPETSGGYEQYF. The DNA of the CDR3 is TGTGCCAGCGGACCGGAGACTAGCGGAGGCTACGAGCAGTACTTC.

V gene TRBV9 combines with J gene TRBJ1-2, with 9 bases matching TRBD1. Germline CDR1 is SGDLS and CDR2 is YYNGEE. J lost 6 bases, V lost 0 bases, and 6 bases had no gene match. This CDR3 comprises 15 residues. The CDR3 DNA reads TGTGCCAGCAGCGTAGAATTTGACAGGGGGAATGGCTACACCTTC. It specifies CASSVEFDRGNGYTF.

The chain has TRBV19 and TRBJ2-7, with D tentatively TRBD2 (5 bases). Between the trimmed V and J ends, which lost 2 bases and 3 bases, there was a span of 8 bases. The CDR3 covers 13 residues. From germline, CDR1 is LNHDA and CDR2 SQIVND (reference sequence). In nucleotides, the CDR3 is TGTGCCAGTAGTATAACAGAGGGCTACGAGCAGTACTTC. Amino acid sequence: CASSITEGYEQYF.

The V gene is TRBV27, the J gene TRBJ1-2; tentatively, D is TRBD1 (5 bases). Germline loops: CDR1 MNHEY, CDR2 SMNVEV (reference sequence). Trimming pared 6 bases from V and 3 bases from J, leaving 8 bases between. This CDR3 is built from 12 residues. This CDR3 reads CASRGLYYGYTF. CDR3 DNA sequence: TGTGCCAGCAGGGGACTTTACTATGGCTACACCTTC.

The chain combines TRBV7-9 with TRBJ1-2; D is perhaps TRBD1 (5 bases). This CDR3 region has 14 residues. Looked up from germline, CDR1 is SEHNR and CDR2 is FQNEAQ (reference sequence). The CDR3 loop reads CALGTERVATGYTF. CDR3 coding DNA: TGTGCTCTAGGGACCGAGCGGGTTGCGACTGGCTACACCTTC.

This chain connects TRBV9 to TRBJ1-1; D possibly corresponds to TRBD1 (5 bases). The germline V and J ends were trimmed by 0 bases and 4 bases, with 10 bases remaining between them. CDR1 is SGDLS, CDR2 YYNGEE, per germline. This CDR3 has 14 residues. The CDR3 coding sequence is TGTGCCAGCAGCGTAGACCCAGGGATCACTGAAGCTTTCTTT. Its translation is CASSVDPGITEAFF.

The rearrangement joins TRBV2 to TRBJ2-4; 8 nucleotides line up with TRBD1. V gave up 3 bases and J gave up 0 bases; unmatched junction bases: 4. The CDR3 covers 16 residues. CDR1 is SNHLY and CDR2 is FYNNEI in the germline V gene. The CDR3 DNA is TGTGCCAGCAGTGAGGACAGGGCTCTAGCCAAAAACATTCAGTACTTC. Translation gives CASSEDRALAKNIQYF.

The chain couples TRBV6-2 or TRBV6-3 to TRBJ1-1; tentative D call: TRBD1 (6 bases). In germline, CDR1 is MNHEY, CDR2 SVGEGT. The CDR3 has 14 amino acids. Trimming removed 0 bases at V and 10 bases at J, with 15 bases between. The CDR3 protein is CASSYSQAPGVAFF. The CDR3 DNA is TGTGCCAGCAGTTACTCCCAGGCCCCAGGGGTAGCTTTCTTT.

Concerning this clone: The junction departs from the called germline gene at one end, perhaps through a read error. The V and J genes are TRBV9 and TRBJ2-6; 7 positions agree with TRBD1. The germline CDR1 and CDR2 sequences are SGDLS and YYNGEE. This CDR3 is 15 amino acids long. In DNA form, the CDR3 reads TGTGCCAGCAGTGTAGGGACAGCTGGGGCCAACGTCCTGACTTTC. Translating gives CASSVGTAGANVLTF.

The chain employs TRBV6-5 and TRBJ1-5, with D perhaps matching TRBD1 (5 bases). V gave up 2 bases and J gave up 15 bases, with 14 bases separating them. Germline V gives CDR1 MNHEY, CDR2 SVGAGI. This CDR3 comprises 12 residues. The CDR3 spells CASSYEAGHAHF. Written as DNA, the CDR3 is TGTGCCAGCAGTTACGAGGCTGGACATGCGCATTTT.

The chain employs TRBV27 and TRBJ1-3, with D possibly matching TRBD1 (5 bases). The CDR3 spans 15 residues. Looked up from germline, CDR1 is MNHEY and CDR2 is SMNVEV (reference sequence). V was cut by 6 bases and J by 1 base, with 13 bases left in between. The CDR3 protein is CASSQWGVSGNTIYF. CDR3 in DNA: TGTGCCAGCAGCCAATGGGGGGTATCTGGAAACACCATATATTTT.

This rearrangement joins TRBV19 to TRBJ2-1, with D uncertain. There are 12 residues in the CDR3. Germline CDR1 LNHDA, CDR2 SQIVND (reference sequence). Trimming took off 2 bases at V and 7 bases at J, with 6 bases between the two ends. The CDR3 DNA reads as TGTGCCAGTAGTATAACCCAGAATGAGCAGTTCTTC. Protein: CASSITQNEQFF.

This rearrangement joins TRBV7-9 to TRBJ2-3; 9 bases fit TRBD2. Looked up from germline, CDR1 is SEHNR and CDR2 is FQNEAQ (reference sequence). The CDR3 is made up of 15 amino acids. V gave up 3 bases and J gave up 5 bases; unmatched junction bases: 6. The CDR3 region is CASSLVAGAGDTQYF. The DNA of the CDR3 is TGTGCCAGCAGCTTGGTAGCGGGAGCTGGAGATACGCAGTATTTT.

This clone was seen only once. V is TRBV28 and J is TRBJ2-5; possibly TRBD2 for D (6 bases). There are 13 residues in the CDR3. Germline lookup yields CDR1 MDHEN and CDR2 SYDVKM. With 2 bases removed from V and 6 bases from J, the gap between germline ends came to 10 bases. The CDR3 DNA reads as TGTGCCAGCAGTTTAGGGGGGAAGAAGACCCAGTACTTC. As protein: CASSLGGKKTQYF.

This clone was seen once. This chain connects TRBV5-1 to TRBJ2-2, with 9 bases that match TRBD2. CDR1 and CDR2 from the germline V gene are SGHRS and YFSETQ. This CDR3 has 16 residues. With V trimmed by 3 bases and J by 5 bases, 8 bases remained unmatched. CDR3 coding DNA: TGCGCCAGCAGCTACATAGCGGGGGCGGGGACCGGGGAGCTGTTTTTT. It specifies CASSYIAGAGTGELFF.

The DNA of the CDR3 is TGTGCCAGCAGCCAAGGGACATTCTATGGCTACACCTTC. Encoded protein: CASSQGTFYGYTF. J is TRBJ1-2 and V is TRBV3-1 (or the pseudogene TRBV3-2), with D perhaps TRBD1 (5 bases). Germline V gene sequence: CDR1 LGHDT, CDR2 YNNKEL (reference sequence). V was clipped by 1 base and J by 4 bases, with 7 bases between them. The CDR3 has 13 residues.

This clone was counted only a few times. The rearrangement uses TRBV6-6 and TRBJ2-3; possible D gene TRBD2, 7 bases. CDR1 is MNHNY and CDR2 is SVGAGI in the germline V gene (reference sequence). V was clipped by 0 bases and J by 4 bases, with 11 bases between them. The CDR3 length is 15 residues. The CDR3 DNA reads TGTGCCAGCAGTTACTCAAGAGGGGGGGCAGATACGCAGTATTTT. Protein sequence: CASSYSRGGADTQYF.

This chain links TRBV24-1 with TRBJ2-1; 13 bases agree with TRBD2. Germline V gene sequence: CDR1 KGHDR, CDR2 SFDVKD. This CDR3 comprises 18 residues. Trimming cost V 1 base and J 2 bases; bases outside gene matches: 4. The CDR3 DNA is TGTGCCACCAGTGATTTCACTAGCGGGAGGGTAACCTACAATGAGCAGTTCTTC. It encodes CATSDFTSGRVTYNEQFF.

Many counts were recorded for this clone. This chain uses TRBV28 with TRBJ1-4; D is undetermined. Germline CDR1 is MDHEN and CDR2 is SYDVKM. The CDR3 extends over 11 amino acids. V lost 4 bases and J lost 8, with 5 bases in between. The CDR3: CASSSAEKLFF. The CDR3 bases are TGTGCCAGCAGTTCTGCGGAAAAACTGTTTTTT.

The chain joins TRBV6-2 or TRBV6-3 to TRBJ1-2, with no clear D. The CDR3 is made up of 13 amino acids. Germline V gene lookup returns CDR1 MNHEY and CDR2 SVGEGT. V lost 5 bases and J 4 bases, leaving 11 bases between the germline ends. This chain's CDR3 is CASSVGIRYGYTF. The DNA for the CDR3 is TGTGCCAGCAGTGTCGGGATTCGCTATGGCTACACCTTC.

This clone occurred many times. The chain couples TRBV2 to TRBJ1-5, with D possibly TRBD1 on 5 matching bases. Germline V CDR1 and CDR2: SNHLY, FYNNEI. V lost 6 bases, J lost 0 bases, and 15 bases lay in between. The CDR3 is 16 amino acids. The CDR3 nucleotides are TGTGCCAGCAGACCCTCGGGGGTGTATAGCAATCAGCCCCAGCATTTT. This gives the protein CASRPSGVYSNQPQHF.

The V and J genes are TRBV25-1 and TRBJ2-7; 8 bases map to TRBD1. Trimming removed 6 bases from V and 10 bases from J; junction bases left unmatched: 11. CDR3 length: 13 amino acids. The germline gives CDR1 MGHDK, CDR2 SYGVNS. This chain's CDR3 is CASRVTGDDNQYF. The CDR3 nucleotides read TGTGCCAGCAGGGTGACAGGGGACGATAATCAGTACTTC.

The chain carries TRBV2 and TRBJ2-2, with 9 bases lining up with TRBD2. CDR3 length: 17 residues. Germline V CDR1 and CDR2: SNHLY, FYNNEI. J gave up 0 bases and V 7 bases, and 9 bases lay outside the gene matches. CDR3 nucleotides: TGTGCCAGCAACGCCTCTCTAGCGGGAACGAACACCGGGGAGCTGTTTTTT. This codes for CASNASLAGTNTGELFF. Filled out from reference TRBV2 and TRBJ2-2, the complete variable domain reads EPEVTQTPSHQVTQMGQEVILRCVPISNHLYFYWYRQILGQKVEFLVSFYNNEISEKSEIFDDQFSVERPDGSNFTLKIRSTKLEDSAMYFCASNASLAGTNTGELFFGEGSRLTVL.

The chain couples TRBV28 to TRBJ1-2; D is possibly TRBD1 (5 bases). The CDR3 runs 14 residues. Per the germline V gene, CDR1 is MDHEN and CDR2 is SYDVKM. V lost 2 bases to trimming and J lost 5 bases, with 12 bases between them. CDR3 DNA: TGTGCCAGCAGTTTAGAGGCAGGGTGGTATGGCTACACCTTC. As protein: CASSLEAGWYGYTF.

The chain couples TRBV6-2 or TRBV6-3 to TRBJ1-4; 8 nucleotides line up with TRBD1. The CDR3 totals 19 residues. After removal of 4 bases from V and 3 bases from J, the junction contained 16 bases not matched to a gene. Germline CDR1 reads MNHEY; CDR2 reads SVGEGT. The chain's CDR3 is CASSSKDREVYTPNEKLFF. The CDR3 DNA reads as TGTGCCAGCAGTTCAAAGGACAGGGAAGTCTACACTCCTAATGAAAAACTGTTTTTT.

The CDR3: CASSDPGTGAEKLFF. CDR3 bases: TGTGCCAGCAGTGACCCCGGGACAGGGGCTGAAAAACTGTTTTTT. The rearrangement links TRBV6-1 to TRBJ1-4; 10 bases match TRBD1. Germline lookup yields CDR1 MNHNS and CDR2 SASEGT. The CDR3 has 15 residues. Trimming at V came to 3 bases and at J to 7 bases, leaving 5 bases not matched to a gene.